The 28 T cell receptor beta chains listed next were all sequenced from one sample in a study of blood T cell repertoires in COVID-19. Sequencing was performed with immunoSEQ multiplex PCR; in TCRdb, only in-frame clones are kept and a portion is missing. The sample holds fewer than 300,000 clones, around 89% seen once. Sequencing was performed on PBMCs or T cells enriched from blood (not recorded which). Receptors originate from a man between 40 and 49 years old who had recovered from COVID-19.

This chain joins TRBV6-4 and TRBJ1-6; weak D call: TRBD1 (6 bases). The V end lost 0 bases, the J end lost 7 bases, and 34 bases lay between the germline ends. Germline V gene lookup returns CDR1 MRHNA and CDR2 SNTAGT. The CDR3 contains 23 residues. The DNA of the CDR3 is TGTGCCAGCAGTGACTCGAGAGAGGCACAGGGAAGGCCAGGCGAGTACGACAATTCACCCCTCCACTTT. It yields the protein CASSDSREAQGRPGEYDNSPLHF.

The V and J genes are TRBV19 and TRBJ1-2, with a weak D call TRBD1 (5 bases). Looked up from germline, CDR1 is LNHDA and CDR2 is SQIVND (reference sequence). The V and J ends lost 0 bases and 6 bases respectively, with 11 bases between them. The CDR3 totals 14 residues. CDR3: CASSIEGRVDGYTF. The CDR3 coding sequence is TGTGCCAGTAGTATAGAGGGCAGGGTCGATGGCTACACCTTC.

This chain connects TRBV5-6 to TRBJ2-7; the match to TRBD1 covers 9 bases. Germline trimming cut 4 bases from V and 2 bases from J; bases unmatched to any gene: 4. Germline CDR1 is SGHDT and CDR2 is YYEEEE. This CDR3 is 14 amino acids long. For the CDR3, the DNA is TGTGCCAGCAGCCCCCGGACAGGGGCCTACGAGCAGTACTTC. Its translation is CASSPRTGAYEQYF.

This clone is a singleton in its sample. The V gene is TRBV9, the J gene TRBJ1-5, with 8 nucleotides matching TRBD1. This CDR3 has 14 amino acids. Trimming cost V 3 bases and J 5 bases; bases outside gene matches: 4. CDR1 SGDLS and CDR2 YYNGEE come from the germline V gene. CDR3 in DNA: TGTGCCAGCAGCGGGACAGGGCTATATCAGCCCCAGCATTTT. Residues: CASSGTGLYQPQHF.

V gene TRBV5-1 combines with J gene TRBJ2-7; 7 bases are a match to TRBD1. CDR3 length: 14 amino acids. Germline loops: CDR1 SGHRS, CDR2 YFSETQ. J was trimmed by 2 bases and V by 4 bases; bases with no gene match: 6. The chain's CDR3 is CASSTRQGTYEQYF. CDR3 in DNA: TGCGCCAGCAGCACCCGACAGGGTACCTACGAGCAGTACTTC.

CDR3 sequence: CATSVGTGGETQYF. CDR3 coding DNA: TGTGCCACCAGTGTAGGGACAGGGGGCGAGACCCAGTACTTC. The V gene is TRBV24-1, the J gene TRBJ2-5; 12 positions agree with TRBD1. The germline V gene has CDR1 KGHDR and CDR2 SFDVKD. J lost 5 bases, V lost 5 bases, and 2 bases had no gene match. CDR3 length equals 14 residues.

The rearrangement uses TRBV3-1 (or the pseudogene TRBV3-2) and TRBJ2-5, with TRBD2 matching over 12 bases. The trim removed 0 bases at V and 3 bases at J, leaving 11 bases unmatched. The CDR3 covers 19 residues. CDR1 is LGHDT and CDR2 is YNNKEL in the germline V gene (reference sequence). CDR3 DNA: TGTGCCAGCAGCCAAGAAATAACTAGCGGGGGGCCTTTAAAAGAGACCCAGTACTTC. It encodes CASSQEITSGGPLKETQYF.

V and J are TRBV5-1 and TRBJ2-1; TRBD1 matches 7 bases. Looked up from germline, CDR1 is SGHRS and CDR2 is YFSETQ. V gave up 0 bases and J gave up 6 bases; unmatched junction bases: 9. The CDR3 spans 16 residues. DNA of the CDR3: TGCGCCAGCAGCTTGGGGTCCAGGGGGTTGATCAATGAGCAGTTCTTC. Translated, it gives CASSLGSRGLINEQFF.

CDR3 protein: CASSEVLAGAGANVLTF. The CDR3 region has the DNA TGTGCCAGCAGTGAAGTATTAGCGGGGGCTGGGGCCAACGTCCTGACTTTC. The chain uses TRBV6-1 and TRBJ2-6, with 9 positions matching TRBD2. V lost 1 base, J lost 2 bases, and 3 bases stayed unmatched. Germline values: CDR1 MNHNS, CDR2 SASEGT. The CDR3 covers 17 residues.

V and J are TRBV19 and TRBJ2-1; weak D call: TRBD1 (6 bases). Germline assignment: CDR1 LNHDA and CDR2 SQIVND (reference sequence). The CDR3 loop spans 15 amino acids. V was cut by 5 bases and J by 3 bases, with 14 bases left in between. CDR3 nucleotide sequence: TGTGCCAGTAGTCCGGACAGCCTCAACTACAATGAGCAGTTCTTC. It codes for CASSPDSLNYNEQFF. Filled out from reference TRBV19 and TRBJ2-1, the complete variable domain reads DGGITQSPKYLFRKEGQNVTLSCEQNLNHDAMYWYRQDPGQGLRLIYYSQIVNDFQKGDIAEGYSVSREKKESFPLTVTSAQKNPTAFYLCASSPDSLNYNEQFFGPGTRLTVL.

The sample holds one count of this clone. J is TRBJ1-5 and V is TRBV27; TRBD1 agrees at 11 bases. Germline V gene sequence: CDR1 MNHEY, CDR2 SMNVEV (reference sequence). The CDR3 consists of 16 residues. Trimming took 5 bases from V and 0 from J; bases not matched to a gene: 3. For the CDR3, the DNA is TGTGCCAGCAGTCTAGGGACAGGGGGTAGCAATCAGCCCCAGCATTTT. Encoded protein: CASSLGTGGSNQPQHF.

The chain is built from TRBV2 and TRBJ2-3; 8 bases align to TRBD2. Germline-derived CDR1 and CDR2 are SNHLY and FYNNEI. Germline trimming cut 2 bases from V and 1 base from J; bases unmatched to any gene: 5. This CDR3 region has 16 residues. The CDR3 here is CASSELGGGRTDTQYF. CDR3 DNA: TGTGCCAGCAGTGAATTGGGCGGGGGGCGCACAGATACGCAGTATTTT.

The gene calls are TRBV12-2 and TRBJ1-6; the D segment call TRBD1 is taken from the table without a DNA check. TRBV12-2 is designated a pseudogene. CDR3 length: 18 amino acids. The CDR3 DNA reads TGTGCAAGTCGCCCGAGGGGGCGACAGCAGTCGTATAATTCACCCCTCCACTTT. Translation gives CASRPRGRQQSYNSPLHF.

The chain recombines TRBV10-3 with TRBJ2-5; maybe TRBD2 (6 bases). Germline assignment: CDR1 ENHRY and CDR2 SYGVKD. The CDR3 consists of 15 residues. V was clipped by 0 bases and J by 4 bases, with 12 bases between them. CDR3 in DNA: TGTGCCATCAGTGAGTCAGAAAGGGGAGGAGAGACCCAGTACTTC. Translated: CAISESERGGETQYF.

The chain employs TRBV5-1 and TRBJ2-1; 11 positions agree with TRBD2. The CDR3 is made up of 15 amino acids. Germline trimming cut 0 bases from V and 6 bases from J; bases unmatched to any gene: 2. From germline, CDR1 is SGHRS and CDR2 YFSETQ. The CDR3 is CASSLELAGVNEQFF. CDR3 DNA sequence: TGCGCCAGCAGCTTGGAACTAGCGGGGGTCAATGAGCAGTTCTTC.

The CDR3 nucleotides read TGTGCCAGTAATCCGGGACTAAAGTTCGCGAACACCGGGGAGCTGTTTTTT. It translates to CASNPGLKFANTGELFF. V usage is TRBV19 and J usage is TRBJ2-2; 7 nucleotides match TRBD2. The CDR3 runs 17 residues. Germline V lookup: CDR1 LNHDA, CDR2 SQIVND (reference sequence). Germline trimming cut 7 bases from V and 0 bases from J; bases unmatched to any gene: 11.

This clone was found a few times. The J gene is TRBJ2-3, the V gene TRBV6-5, with TRBD2 matching 15 bases. Germline loops: CDR1 MNHEY, CDR2 SVGAGI. Trimming removed 4 bases from V and 4 bases from J; junction bases left unmatched: 3. The CDR3 runs to 16 residues. The CDR3 protein is CASSLGLAGGSDTQYF. The CDR3 coding sequence is TGTGCCAGCAGTTTGGGACTAGCGGGAGGTTCAGATACGCAGTATTTT.

The CDR3 coding sequence is TGTGCCAGCAGCTTGAGAAAGGGAGGGACAGGGGCCTATGGCTACACCTTC. Its translation is CASSLRKGGTGAYGYTF. The rearrangement joins TRBV11-3 to TRBJ1-2; TRBD1 matches 10 bases. J lost 4 bases, V lost 3 bases, and 11 bases had no gene match. The CDR3 extends over 17 amino acids. The germline V gene encodes CDR1 SGHNT and CDR2 YENEEA.

This chain joins TRBV9 and TRBJ1-2, with 7 bases fitting TRBD1. This CDR3 has 16 amino acids. CDR1 is SGDLS, CDR2 YYNGEE, per germline. The ends lost 3 bases at V and 4 bases at J; junction bases unmatched: 12. The CDR3 loop reads CASSAWGSRGPYGYTF. The CDR3 region has the DNA TGTGCCAGCAGCGCTTGGGGTTCTAGGGGGCCCTATGGCTACACCTTC.

The V and J genes are TRBV29-1 and TRBJ2-1; D is possibly TRBD1 (5 bases). CDR1 is SQVTM, CDR2 ANQGSEA, per germline. V dropped 0 bases and J dropped 15 bases, with 18 bases sitting between them. This CDR3 is 13 amino acids long. CDR3 DNA sequence: TGCAGCGTTGAAGATCTTCTAAAACAGGCGCCGTTCTTC. Its translation: CSVEDLLKQAPFF.

The V call is TRBV5-1, the J call TRBJ1-3; D gene uncertain. The length of the CDR3 is 14 residues. Trimming shortened V by 0 bases and J by 4 bases, and 8 bases separated the two germline ends. The germline CDR1 and CDR2 sequences are SGHRS and YFSETQ. CDR3 loop: CASSLGPGGNTIYF. In DNA form, the CDR3 reads TGCGCCAGCAGCTTGGGCCCGGGAGGAAACACCATATATTTT.

This rearrangement joins TRBV28 to TRBJ1-5, with D hard to call. The CDR3 spans 14 residues. Per the germline V gene, CDR1 is MDHEN and CDR2 is SYDVKM. The V end was cut by 6 bases, the J end by 4 bases, with 13 bases between. The CDR3 sequence: CASRPVYRNQPQHF. DNA for the CDR3: TGTGCCAGCAGACCTGTCTATCGAAATCAGCCCCAGCATTTT.

V and J are TRBV7-8 and TRBJ2-3; 10 bases agree with TRBD2. Trimming took 5 bases from V and 2 from J; bases not matched to a gene: 7. The CDR3 is 16 amino acids. Germline V gene sequence: CDR1 SGHVS, CDR2 FQNEAQ. DNA of the CDR3: TGTGCCAGCAGCCGCAGGACTAGCGGAAACACAGATACGCAGTATTTT. Its translation is CASSRRTSGNTDTQYF.

The chain uses TRBV7-8 and TRBJ1-2; D possibly corresponds to TRBD1 (5 bases). The CDR3 runs 14 residues. The germline V gene has CDR1 SGHVS and CDR2 FQNEAQ. The V and J ends lost 2 bases and 8 bases respectively, with 15 bases between them. The CDR3 sequence is CASSLQGMKEGYTF. For the CDR3, the DNA is TGTGCCAGCAGCTTACAGGGAATGAAGGAAGGCTACACCTTC.

The rearrangement uses TRBV7-6 and TRBJ1-1; 9 nucleotides line up with TRBD1. The CDR3 has 14 amino acids. Germline-derived CDR1 and CDR2 are SGHVS and FNYEAQ. V gave up 5 bases and J gave up 1 base; unmatched junction bases: 2. DNA of the CDR3: TGTGCCAGCAGCCCACAGGGGGCGAACACTGAAGCTTTCTTT. Translated, it gives CASSPQGANTEAFF.

This chain uses TRBV18 with TRBJ2-7; 9 bases line up with TRBD2. V dropped 8 bases and J dropped 5; count of bases not matched to a gene: 10. The CDR3 covers 14 residues. CDR1 KGHSH and CDR2 LQKENI come from the germline V gene. The CDR3 region is CASGTRVAGDEQYF. CDR3 in DNA: TGTGCCAGCGGAACTAGGGTAGCGGGAGACGAGCAGTACTTC.

The chain recombines TRBV5-1 with TRBJ1-6, with D possibly being TRBD1 (5 bases). The CDR3 totals 15 residues. Germline loops: CDR1 SGHRS, CDR2 YFSETQ. V lost 7 bases to trimming and J lost 5 bases, with 16 bases between them. For the CDR3, the DNA is TGCGCCAGCCGTGGGGCAGTTTCGAATAATTCACCCCTCCACTTT. Translated, it gives CASRGAVSNNSPLHF.

The chain employs TRBV18 and TRBJ1-4; TRBD1 might be the D (6 bases). CDR1 and CDR2 (germline): KGHSH, LQKENI. Trimming shortened V by 1 base and J by 0 bases, and 9 bases separated the two germline ends. The CDR3 spans 16 residues. CDR3 amino acids: CASSPQNRATNEKLFF. In DNA, the CDR3 is TGTGCCAGCTCACCACAAAACAGGGCAACTAATGAAAAACTGTTTTTT.